Here is one T cell receptor (beta chain) with its context. This sample was taken from a study of shared clonotypes between healthy human individuals. Overall study: Serving as donors were a couple of women and three men, whose ages spanned 18 to 49.

Germline V gene data show CDR1 as MGHRA and CDR2 as YSYEKL. This CDR3 spans 16 amino acids. The V end lost 0 bases, the J end lost 4 bases, and 15 bases lay between the germline ends. Terminally differentiated effector memory CD45RA+ cells were excluded by CCR7 positive selection of CD45RO-negative cells. TCRdb keeps only in-frame clones here, not all; method: immunoSEQ multiplex PCR. The sample gives roughly 2,000,000 clones, 80% to 95% of which show up once; 1.5% to 2% is in the top ten. This chain joins TRBV4-1 and TRBJ1-1, with D hard to call. The sample comprised naive CD8+ T cells from PBMCs. The sequence was collected from a man between 18 and 35 years old in good health. Some clones in this sample may be carry-over from other donors' samples. This chain's CDR3 is CASSQDVGSWGTEAFF. The DNA for the CDR3 is TGCGCCAGCAGCCAAGATGTGGGCTCCTGGGGCACTGAAGCTTTCTTT.